This TCR beta chain was obtained from a study of T cells after yellow fever vaccination. Trimming cost V 5 bases and J 8 bases; bases outside gene matches: 9. Germline V gives CDR1 MNHEY, CDR2 SVGAGI. CDR3 length: 15 residues. TCRdb used MiXCR to reprocess the 5' RACE reads, holding one entry per CDR3 protein. The table lists more than 300,000 distinct CDR3 sequences, about 10% of them singletons. Sequenced material: CD4+ T cells sorted from PBMCs, taken 45 days after the yellow fever booster vaccination. The sequence came from a man between 18 and 29 years old who received the YFV17D yellow fever vaccine. The chain combines TRBV6-5 with TRBJ1-4; TRBD1 agrees at 9 bases. CDR3 in amino acids: CASSRRTGAGEKLFF. In DNA form, the CDR3 reads TGTGCCAGCAGTCGGCGGACAGGGGCAGGAGAAAAACTGTTTTTT.